This TCR beta chain came from a study of memory CD8 T cells in hepatitis C reinfection. Across the study: Late or post reinfection samples were taken 12 to 24 weeks after detection.

This table comes from immunoSEQ multiplex PCR, and its TCRdb copy is limited to in-frame clones, with some not included. The table lists around 45,000 clones, approximately 89% of them singletons. Regarding time point: late/post reinfection, 12 to 24 weeks after detection. The sorted cells went straight to TCR sequencing with no prior in vitro expansion. Donors were people who inject drugs in the Montreal HEPCO cohort. Total naive CD8 T cells were sorted as viable CD3+ CD8+ CD45RO- cells from two donors. The junction had 3 bases not matched to a gene; V was cut back by 8 bases and J by 0 bases. Per the germline V gene, CDR1 is MNHEY and CDR2 is SMNVEV (reference sequence). This CDR3 is built from 13 residues.

The sequencing sample was made of naive CD8+ T cells sorted from blood. This TCR was sampled from a man in his late teens or twenties with hepatitis C virus infection. The chain couples TRBV27 to TRBJ2-7; 8 positions agree with TRBD2. Here the CDR3 reads CASGSGSSYEQYF. CDR3 DNA sequence: TGTGCCAGCGGGAGCGGGAGCTCCTACGAGCAGTACTTC.